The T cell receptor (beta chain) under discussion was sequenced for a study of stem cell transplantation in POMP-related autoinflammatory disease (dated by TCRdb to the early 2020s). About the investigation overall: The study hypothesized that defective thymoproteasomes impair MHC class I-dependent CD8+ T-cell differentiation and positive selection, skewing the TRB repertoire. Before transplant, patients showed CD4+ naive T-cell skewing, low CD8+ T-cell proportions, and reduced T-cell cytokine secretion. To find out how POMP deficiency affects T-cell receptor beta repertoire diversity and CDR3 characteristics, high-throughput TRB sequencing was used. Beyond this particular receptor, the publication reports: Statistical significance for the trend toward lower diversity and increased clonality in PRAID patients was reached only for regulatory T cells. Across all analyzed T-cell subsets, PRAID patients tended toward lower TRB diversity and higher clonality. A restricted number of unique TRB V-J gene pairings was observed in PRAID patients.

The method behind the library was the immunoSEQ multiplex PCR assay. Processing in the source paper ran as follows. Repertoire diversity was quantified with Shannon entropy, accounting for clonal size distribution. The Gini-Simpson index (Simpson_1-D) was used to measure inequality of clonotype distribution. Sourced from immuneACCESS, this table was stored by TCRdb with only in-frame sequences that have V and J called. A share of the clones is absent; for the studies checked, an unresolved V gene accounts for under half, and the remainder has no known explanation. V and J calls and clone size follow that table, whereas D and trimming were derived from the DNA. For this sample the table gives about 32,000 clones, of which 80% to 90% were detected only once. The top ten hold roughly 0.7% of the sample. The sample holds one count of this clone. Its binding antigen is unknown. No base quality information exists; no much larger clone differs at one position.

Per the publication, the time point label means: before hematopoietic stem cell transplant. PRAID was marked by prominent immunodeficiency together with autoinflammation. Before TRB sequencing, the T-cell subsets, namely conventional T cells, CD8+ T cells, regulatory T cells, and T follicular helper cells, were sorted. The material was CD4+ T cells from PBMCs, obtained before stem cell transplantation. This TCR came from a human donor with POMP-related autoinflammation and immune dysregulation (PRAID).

The nucleotide sequence reads as follows: TGTGCTAGTGGTTTAACAGGGGGCTGGGAGACCCAGTACTTC. It encodes CASGLTGGWETQYF. The chain uses TRBV12-5 and TRBJ2-5; 9 central nucleotides agree with TRBD1. Including the terminal cysteine and phenylalanine, the CDR3 comprises 14 residues. Just the 42-base CDR3 DNA is kept, in frame starting at base 1. CDR1 LGHNT and CDR2 FRNRAP were looked up in the germline V gene. The junction shows trimming of 3 bases on V and 5 bases on J, and the gene matches do not reach 4 bases of it.